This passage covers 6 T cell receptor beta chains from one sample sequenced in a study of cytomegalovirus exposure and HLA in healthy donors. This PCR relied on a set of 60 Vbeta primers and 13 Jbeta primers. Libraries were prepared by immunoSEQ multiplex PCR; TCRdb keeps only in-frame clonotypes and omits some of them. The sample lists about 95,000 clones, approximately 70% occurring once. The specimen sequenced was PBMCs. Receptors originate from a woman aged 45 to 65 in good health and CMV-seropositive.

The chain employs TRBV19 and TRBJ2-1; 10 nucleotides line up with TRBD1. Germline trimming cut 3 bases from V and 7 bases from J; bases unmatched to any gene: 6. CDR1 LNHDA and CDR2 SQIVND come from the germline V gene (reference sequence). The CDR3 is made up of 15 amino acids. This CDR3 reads CASSILRQGANEQFF. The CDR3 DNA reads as TGTGCCAGTAGTATTTTGCGACAGGGGGCTAATGAGCAGTTCTTC.

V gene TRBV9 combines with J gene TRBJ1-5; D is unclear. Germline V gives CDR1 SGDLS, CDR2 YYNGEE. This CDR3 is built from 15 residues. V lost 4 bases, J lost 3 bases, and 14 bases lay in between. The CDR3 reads CASSPSGLTNQPQHF. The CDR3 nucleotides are TGTGCCAGCAGCCCCAGCGGGCTTACCAATCAGCCCCAGCATTTT.

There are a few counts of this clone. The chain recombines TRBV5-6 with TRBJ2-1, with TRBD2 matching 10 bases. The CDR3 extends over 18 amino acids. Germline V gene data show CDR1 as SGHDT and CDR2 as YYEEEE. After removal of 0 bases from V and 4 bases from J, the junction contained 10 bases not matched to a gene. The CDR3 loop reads CASSLERGSGRRYNEQFF. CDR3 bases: TGTGCCAGCAGCTTGGAGAGGGGTAGCGGGAGGCGGTACAATGAGCAGTTCTTC. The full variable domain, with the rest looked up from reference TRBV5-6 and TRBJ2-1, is DAGVTQSPTHLIKTRGQQVTLRCSPKSGHDTVSWYQQALGQGPQFIFQYYEEEERQRGNFPDRFSGHQFPNYSSELNVNALLLGDSALYLCASSLERGSGRRYNEQFFGPGTRLTVL.

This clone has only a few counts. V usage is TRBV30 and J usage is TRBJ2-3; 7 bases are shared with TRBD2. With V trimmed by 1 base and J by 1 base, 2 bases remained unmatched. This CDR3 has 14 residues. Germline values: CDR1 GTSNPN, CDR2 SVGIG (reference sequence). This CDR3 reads CAWSGLAGTDTQYF. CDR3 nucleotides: TGTGCCTGGAGTGGGCTAGCGGGCACAGATACGCAGTATTTT.

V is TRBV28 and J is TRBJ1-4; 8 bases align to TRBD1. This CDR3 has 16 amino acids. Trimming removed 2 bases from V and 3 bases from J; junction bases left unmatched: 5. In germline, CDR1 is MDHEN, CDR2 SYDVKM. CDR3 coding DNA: TGTGCCAGCAGTTTACAGGGGGCGGTGGCTAATGAAAAACTGTTTTTT. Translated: CASSLQGAVANEKLFF.

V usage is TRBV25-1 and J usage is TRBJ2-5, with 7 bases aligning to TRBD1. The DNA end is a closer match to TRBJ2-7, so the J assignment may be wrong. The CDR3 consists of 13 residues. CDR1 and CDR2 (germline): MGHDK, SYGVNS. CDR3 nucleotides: TGTGCCAGCAAAGGGACAGAGTTCTACGAGCAGTACTTC. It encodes CASKGTEFYEQYF.